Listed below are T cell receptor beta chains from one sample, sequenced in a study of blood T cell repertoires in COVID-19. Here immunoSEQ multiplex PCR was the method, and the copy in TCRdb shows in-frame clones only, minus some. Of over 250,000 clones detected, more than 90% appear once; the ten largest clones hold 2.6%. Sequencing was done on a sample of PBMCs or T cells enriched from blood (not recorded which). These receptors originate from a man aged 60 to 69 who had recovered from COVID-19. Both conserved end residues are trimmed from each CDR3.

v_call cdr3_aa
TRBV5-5 ASTAGGLRAF
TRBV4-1 ASSLNRALAGGEETQY
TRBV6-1 ASSESAGPGYT
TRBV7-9 ASSSGGFKYNEQF
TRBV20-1 SASTSGDVLINEQF
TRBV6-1 ASSPPQGSEKLF
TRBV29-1 SGREGEKLF
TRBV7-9 ASSPGTGPNQPQH
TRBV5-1 ASSSMTSGGYNEQF
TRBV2 ASSEGFNRGTGRWSSGNTIY
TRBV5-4 ASSLQGGATDTQY
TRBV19 ASSIGTVNEKLF
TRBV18 ASSPNSYGYT
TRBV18 ASSNGIADTQY
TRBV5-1 ASSRDSAVSGANVLT
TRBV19 ASTQRTGGREKLF
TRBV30 AWRGASGRAREQF